This T cell receptor beta chain was captured in a study of T-cell reconstitution after alpha-beta-depleted transplantation in children. With respect to this clonotype: A much larger clone is a single base away; this may be a read error.

TCRbeta library preparation incorporated unique molecular identifiers. TCRdb re-derived calls from the PCR reads in MiXCR, one entry per CDR3 protein. The profile shows about 260,000 distinct CDR3 sequences, 8.2% of them singletons. Germline V gene data show CDR1 as LGHDT and CDR2 as YNNKEL (reference sequence). Deletions cut 3 bases from V and 4 bases from J, with 15 bases between. The length of the CDR3 is 15 residues. Sequenced material: PBMCs, mostly from graft donor cells, taken 180 days after TCRalphabeta/CD19-depleted stem cell transplant. This chain uses TRBV3-1 with TRBJ2-5, with D possibly being TRBD1 (5 bases). This clonotype was sampled from a male patient younger than 18 who had a stem cell transplant for acute lymphoblastic leukemia, so the T cells may come from the graft donor. CDR3 region: CASSHYRWLGETQYF. For the CDR3, the DNA is TGTGCCAGCAGCCATTACAGGTGGCTGGGAGAGACCCAGTACTTC.